Listed here are 8 T cell receptor beta chains from one sample, sequenced in a study of blood T cell repertoires in COVID-19. The assay was immunoSEQ multiplex PCR, and TCRdb's table has in-frame clones only and misses some. The table shows 150,000 to 200,000 clones, with 80% to 85% occurring only once. Sequencing used PBMCs or T cells enriched from blood (not recorded which). Receptors were obtained from a woman aged 45-65 years who had recovered from COVID-19.

The rearrangement uses TRBV15 and TRBJ2-3; D perhaps matches TRBD2 (6 bases). The length of the CDR3 is 15 residues. Trimming removed 4 bases from V and 5 bases from J, with 16 bases in between. The germline gives CDR1 LNHNV, CDR2 YYDKDF (reference sequence). DNA of the CDR3: TGTGCCACCAGCAAGGGACTCTCTCCACGAGATACGCAGTATTTT. It codes for CATSKGLSPRDTQYF.

This sequence joins TRBV7-9 and TRBJ2-4, with 9 bases lining up with TRBD1. The V segment lost 5 bases and the J segment 8 bases; nucleotides outside the gene matches: 19. Looked up from germline, CDR1 is SEHNR and CDR2 is FQNEAQ (reference sequence). This CDR3 is 18 amino acids long. CDR3 region: CASSLTGTGWVREHIQYF. The CDR3 coding sequence is TGTGCCAGCAGCCTCACCGGGACAGGGTGGGTGAGAGAGCACATTCAGTACTTC.

This clone was counted many times. The genes are TRBV28 and TRBJ1-2; maybe TRBD1 (5 bases). CDR3 length: 14 residues. The V gene's germline CDR1 is MDHEN and CDR2 SYDVKM. Trimming removed 4 bases from V and 3 bases from J, with 12 bases in between. Written as DNA, the CDR3 is TGTGCCAGCAGTTCCTCCCCAGGGCACTATGGCTACACCTTC. Translating gives CASSSSPGHYGYTF.

The J gene is TRBJ2-7, the V gene TRBV18; 8 bases are a match to TRBD2. Trimming cost V 3 bases and J 3 bases; bases outside gene matches: 4. The CDR3 consists of 14 residues. CDR1 and CDR2 (germline): KGHSH, LQKENI. The CDR3, as DNA: TGTGCCAGCTCACCTAGCGGGGACTACTACGAGCAGTACTTC. This translates into CASSPSGDYYEQYF. The variable domain in full, with the rest retrieved from reference TRBV18 and TRBJ2-7, is NAGVMQNPRHLVRRRGQEARLRCSPMKGHSHVYWYRQLPEEGLKFMVYLQKENIIDESGMPKERFSAEFPKEGPSILRIQQVVRGDSAAYFCASSPSGDYYEQYFGPGTRLTVT.

The V gene is TRBV24-1, the J gene TRBJ2-3; D call uncertain. Looked up from germline, CDR1 is KGHDR and CDR2 is SFDVKD. The V end lost 9 bases, the J end lost 0 bases, and 9 bases lay between the germline ends. This CDR3 has 13 residues. The CDR3 sequence is CATSRPSTDTQYF. The CDR3 nucleotides read TGTGCCACCTCTAGACCTAGCACAGATACGCAGTATTTT.

The genes are TRBV5-4 and TRBJ2-4; D perhaps matches TRBD1 (7 bases). The ends were cut back, 0 bases at V and 4 bases at J, with 11 bases in the middle. The CDR3 loop spans 15 amino acids. Germline V gene lookup returns CDR1 SGHNT and CDR2 YYREEE (reference sequence). The CDR3 sequence: CASSLGRDRKNIQYF. CDR3 DNA sequence: TGTGCCAGCAGCTTGGGGAGGGACAGAAAAAACATTCAGTACTTC.

This clone was detected once. This sequence joins TRBV4-2 and TRBJ2-1; D unclear. V lost 4 bases and J lost 7, with 11 bases in between. The CDR3 covers 13 residues. The germline V gene has CDR1 LGHNA and CDR2 YNFKEQ. CDR3 in DNA: TGTGCCAGCAGCCGGTCAGAAGTGAATGAGCAGTTCTTC. Translated: CASSRSEVNEQFF.

The chain combines TRBV9 with TRBJ2-2; no definite D call. Trimming shortened V by 0 bases and J by 0 bases, and 3 bases separated the two germline ends. The CDR3 spans 14 residues. Germline V lookup: CDR1 SGDLS, CDR2 YYNGEE. The CDR3, as DNA: TGTGCCAGCAGCGTAGGGCCGAACACCGGGGAGCTGTTTTTT. It encodes CASSVGPNTGELFF. Full variable domain (remainder filled in from reference TRBV9 and TRBJ2-2): DSGVTQTPKHLITATGQRVTLRCSPRSGDLSVYWYQQSLDQGLQFLIQYYNGEERAKGNILERFSAQQFPDLHSELNLSSLELGDSALYFCASSVGPNTGELFFGEGSRLTVL.